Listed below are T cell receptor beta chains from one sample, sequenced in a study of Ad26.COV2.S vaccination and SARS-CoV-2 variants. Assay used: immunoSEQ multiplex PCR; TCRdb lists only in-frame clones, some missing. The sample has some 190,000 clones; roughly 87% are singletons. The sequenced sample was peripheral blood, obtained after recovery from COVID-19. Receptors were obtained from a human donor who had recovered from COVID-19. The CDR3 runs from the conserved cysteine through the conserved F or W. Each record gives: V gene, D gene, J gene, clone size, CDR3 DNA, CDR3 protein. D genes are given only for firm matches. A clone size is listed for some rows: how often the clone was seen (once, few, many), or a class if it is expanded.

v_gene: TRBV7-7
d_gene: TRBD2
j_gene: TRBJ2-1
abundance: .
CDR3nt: TGTGCCAGCAGCTTAGGGACTAGCGGGGGCAATGAGCAGTTCTTC
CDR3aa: CASSLGTSGGNEQFF

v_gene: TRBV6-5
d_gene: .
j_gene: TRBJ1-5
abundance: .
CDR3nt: TGTGCCAGCAAATCAGAAGGCAATCAGCCCCAGCATTTT
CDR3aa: CASKSEGNQPQHF

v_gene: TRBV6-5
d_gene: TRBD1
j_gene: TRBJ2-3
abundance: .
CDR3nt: TGTGCCAGCGTAAGGGGGCCCATAAGCACAGATACGCAGTATTTT
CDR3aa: CASVRGPISTDTQYF

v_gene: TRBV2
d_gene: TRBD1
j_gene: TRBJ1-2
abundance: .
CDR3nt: TGTGCCAGCAGATTGGACAGGAACTATGGCTACACCTTC
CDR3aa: CASRLDRNYGYTF

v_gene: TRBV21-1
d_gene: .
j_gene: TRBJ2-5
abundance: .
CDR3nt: TGTGCCAGCAGCAAAGCGGGCCAGTCTTTAAAGGGAGAGACCCAGTACTTC
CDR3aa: CASSKAGQSLKGETQYF

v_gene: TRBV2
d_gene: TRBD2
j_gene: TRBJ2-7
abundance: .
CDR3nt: TGTGCCAGTTCCAAGTCGGGGCAGCGGGAGGTCCCCTACGAGCAGTACTTC
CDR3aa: CASSKSGQREVPYEQYF

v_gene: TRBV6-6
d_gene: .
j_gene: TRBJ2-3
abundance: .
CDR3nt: TGTGCCAGCAGTCCCCACTCGGATACGCAGTATTTT
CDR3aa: CASSPHSDTQYF

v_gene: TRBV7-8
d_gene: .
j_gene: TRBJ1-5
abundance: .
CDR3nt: TGTGCCAGCAGCTTTGGGGGTATGGGACAGCCCCAGCATTTT
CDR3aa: CASSFGGMGQPQHF

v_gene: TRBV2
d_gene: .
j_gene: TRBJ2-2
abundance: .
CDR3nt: TGTGCCAGCAAAGGGGGGCGGAACGGGGAGCTGTTTTTT
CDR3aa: CASKGGRNGELFF

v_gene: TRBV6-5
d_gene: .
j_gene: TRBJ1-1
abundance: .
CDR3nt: TGTGCCAGCAGTTACGGGCAGTACACTGAAGCTTTCTTT
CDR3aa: CASSYGQYTEAFF

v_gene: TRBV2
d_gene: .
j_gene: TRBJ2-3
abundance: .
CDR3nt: TGTGCCAGCAGCCCCTTTGTAGATACGCAGTATTTT
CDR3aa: CASSPFVDTQYF

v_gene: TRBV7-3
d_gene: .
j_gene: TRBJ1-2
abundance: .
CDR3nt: TGTGCCAGCAGCCCAGAGACAGGTGGCTATGGCTACACCTTC
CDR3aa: CASSPETGGYGYTF

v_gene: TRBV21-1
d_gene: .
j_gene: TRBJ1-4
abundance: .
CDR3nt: TGTGCCAGCAGCAAAGCCTCGACAGGGTGGGAAGAAAAACTGTTTTTT
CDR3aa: CASSKASTGWEEKLFF

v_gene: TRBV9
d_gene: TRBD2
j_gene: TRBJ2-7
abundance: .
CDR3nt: TGTGCCAGCAGCGTCCGGCAGGAAGGACTAGCGGGGGTATGCTGGAAGCAGTACTTC
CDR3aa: CASSVRQEGLAGVCWKQYF

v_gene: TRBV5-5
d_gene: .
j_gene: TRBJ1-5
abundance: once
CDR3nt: TGTGCCAGCAGCTTGGATGGGAATAGCAATCAGCCCCAGCATTTT
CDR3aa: CASSLDGNSNQPQHF

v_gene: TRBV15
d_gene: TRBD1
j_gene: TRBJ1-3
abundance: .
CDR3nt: TGTGCCACCAGCATCGACAGGGGCGTAAACACCATATATTTT
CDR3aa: CATSIDRGVNTIYF

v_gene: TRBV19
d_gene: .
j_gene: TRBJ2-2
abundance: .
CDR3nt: TGTGCCAGTAGTGTCTCTTCAGACACCGGGGAGCTGTTTTTT
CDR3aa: CASSVSSDTGELFF

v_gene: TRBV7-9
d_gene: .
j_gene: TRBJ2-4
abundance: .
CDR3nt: TGTGCCAGCAGCTTAGGGTCAGGAAGTCCGGGCATTCAGTACTTC
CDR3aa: CASSLGSGSPGIQYF

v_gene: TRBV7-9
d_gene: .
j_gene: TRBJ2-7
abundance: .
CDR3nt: TGTGCCAGCAGCCCGCCGACAGGAGCCTACGAGCAGTACTTC
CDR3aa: CASSPPTGAYEQYF

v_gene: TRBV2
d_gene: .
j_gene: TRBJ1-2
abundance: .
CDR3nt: TGTGCCAACTCGTGGGGGAACTTGGTGGACTACACCTTC
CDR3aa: CANSWGNLVDYTF

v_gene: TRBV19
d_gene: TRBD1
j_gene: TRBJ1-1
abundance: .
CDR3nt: TGTGCCAGTAGTAGCCGTCCGGGACAGCTTCCCTTGAACACTGAAGCTTTCTTT
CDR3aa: CASSSRPGQLPLNTEAFF

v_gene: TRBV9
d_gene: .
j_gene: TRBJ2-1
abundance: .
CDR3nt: TGTGCCAGCAGCGCCCAGGGACTTTACAATGAGCAGTTCTTC
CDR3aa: CASSAQGLYNEQFF

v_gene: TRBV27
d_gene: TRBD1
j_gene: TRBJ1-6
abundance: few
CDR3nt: TGTGCCAGCAGTTTCGGACAGGGGGCAGGTTCACCCCTCCACTTT
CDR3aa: CASSFGQGAGSPLHF

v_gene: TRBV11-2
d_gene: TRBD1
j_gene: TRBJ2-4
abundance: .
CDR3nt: TGTGCCAGCAGCCTTCGGACAGGGTCGGCCAAAAACATTCAGTACTTC
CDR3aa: CASSLRTGSAKNIQYF

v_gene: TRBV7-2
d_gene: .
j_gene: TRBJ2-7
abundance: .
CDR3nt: TGTGCCAGCAGCCACACCCCAAGGGATTACGAGCAGTACTTC
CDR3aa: CASSHTPRDYEQYF

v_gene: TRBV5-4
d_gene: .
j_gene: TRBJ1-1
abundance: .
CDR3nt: TGTGCCAGCAGCTTGGAAGAGAACACTGAAGCTTTCTTT
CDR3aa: CASSLEENTEAFF

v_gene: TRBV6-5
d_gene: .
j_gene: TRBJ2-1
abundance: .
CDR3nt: TGTGCCAGCAGTTACGGTAGGAGCTCCTACAATGAGCAGTTCTTC
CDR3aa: CASSYGRSSYNEQFF

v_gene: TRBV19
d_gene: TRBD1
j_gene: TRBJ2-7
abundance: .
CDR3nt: TGTGTCAGTAGCCCGGGACAGGGGGCCGGGTACGAGCAGTACTTC
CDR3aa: CVSSPGQGAGYEQYF

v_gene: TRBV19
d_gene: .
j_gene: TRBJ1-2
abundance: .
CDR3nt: TGTGCCAGTAGTCCCCGGGTCCCCTATGGCTACACCTTC
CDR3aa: CASSPRVPYGYTF

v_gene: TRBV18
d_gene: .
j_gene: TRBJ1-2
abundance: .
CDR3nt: TGTGCCAGCTCACCAAAATCTGTAGAGGGCTACACCTTC
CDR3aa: CASSPKSVEGYTF

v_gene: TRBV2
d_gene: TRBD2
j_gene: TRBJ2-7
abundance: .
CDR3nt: TGTGCCAGCAGTGTTAGCGGGAGGGCCAACTACGAGCAGTACTTC
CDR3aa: CASSVSGRANYEQYF

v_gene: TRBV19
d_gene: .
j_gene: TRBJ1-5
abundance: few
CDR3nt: TGTGCCAGTAGTCCCCTAAATCAGCCCCAGCATTTT
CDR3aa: CASSPLNQPQHF

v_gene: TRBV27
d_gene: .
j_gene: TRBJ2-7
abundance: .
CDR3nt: TGTGCCAGCAGTTTATCCGGCAGCTCCTACGAGCAGTACTTC
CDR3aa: CASSLSGSSYEQYF

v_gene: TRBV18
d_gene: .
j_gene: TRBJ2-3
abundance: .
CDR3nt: TGTGCCAGCTCACTAACAGCGAGCACAGATACGCAGTATTTT
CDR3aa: CASSLTASTDTQYF

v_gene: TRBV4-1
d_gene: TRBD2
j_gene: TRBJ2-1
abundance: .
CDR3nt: TGCGCCAGCAGCCAAGGGACTAGCGGGATTGATGAGCAGTTCTTC
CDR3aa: CASSQGTSGIDEQFF

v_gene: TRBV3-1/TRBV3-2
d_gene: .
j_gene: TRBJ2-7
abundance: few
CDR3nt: TGTGCCAGCAGCCCCCTCAGAAGGGCGGGGCACGGTCTCGAGCAGTACTTC
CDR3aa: CASSPLRRAGHGLEQYF

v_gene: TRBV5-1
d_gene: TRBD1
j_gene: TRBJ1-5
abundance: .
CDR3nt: TGCGCCAGCAGCCCAGGGGGTTCGGGCAATCAGCCCCAGCATTTT
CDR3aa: CASSPGGSGNQPQHF

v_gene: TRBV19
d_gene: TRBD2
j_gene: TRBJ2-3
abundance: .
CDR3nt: TGTGCCAGTAGTATGGGACTAGCGGGAGCCCTCCGCACAGATACGCAGTATTTT
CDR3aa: CASSMGLAGALRTDTQYF

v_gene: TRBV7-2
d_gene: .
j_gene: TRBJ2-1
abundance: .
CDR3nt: TGTGCCAGCAGACTAGGCAATGAGCAGTTCTTC
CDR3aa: CASRLGNEQFF

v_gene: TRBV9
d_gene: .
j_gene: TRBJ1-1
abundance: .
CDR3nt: TGTGCCAGCAGCGTTGCAGCCATGAACACTGAAGCTTTCTTT
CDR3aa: CASSVAAMNTEAFF

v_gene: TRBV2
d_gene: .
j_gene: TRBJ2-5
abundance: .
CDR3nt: TGTGCCAGCATCAAGGGGGCGGGAATATTTGAGTACTTC
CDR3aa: CASIKGAGIFEYF

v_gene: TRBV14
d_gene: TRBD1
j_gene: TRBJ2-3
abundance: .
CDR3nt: TGTGCCAGCAGCCCCGGACAGGCGAATACGCAGTATTTT
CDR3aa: CASSPGQANTQYF

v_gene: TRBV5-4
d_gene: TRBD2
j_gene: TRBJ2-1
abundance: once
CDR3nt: TGTGCCAGCAGCTTAACTAGCGGCCTCTACAATGAGCAGTTCTTC
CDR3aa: CASSLTSGLYNEQFF

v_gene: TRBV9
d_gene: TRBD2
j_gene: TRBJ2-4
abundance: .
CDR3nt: TGTGCCAGCAGCCCACCGGGGGGGGCGGCCAAAAACATTCAGTACTTC
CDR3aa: CASSPPGGAAKNIQYF

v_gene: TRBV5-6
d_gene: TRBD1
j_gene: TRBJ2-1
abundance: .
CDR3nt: TGTGCCAGCAGCCCGGACAGGACCTCCTACAATGAGCAGTTCTTC
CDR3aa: CASSPDRTSYNEQFF

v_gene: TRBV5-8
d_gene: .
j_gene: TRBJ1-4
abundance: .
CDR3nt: TGTGCCAGCAGTTCGCATGGGACCTCAGAAAAACTGTTTTTT
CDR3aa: CASSSHGTSEKLFF

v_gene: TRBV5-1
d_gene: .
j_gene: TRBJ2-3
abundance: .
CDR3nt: TGCGCCAGCAGCACTAGCAGGGATACGCAGTATTTT
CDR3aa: CASSTSRDTQYF

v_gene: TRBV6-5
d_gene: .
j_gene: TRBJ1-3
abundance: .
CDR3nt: TGTGCCAGCAGTTACTCCCGGGGCGCCTTAAACACCATATATTTT
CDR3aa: CASSYSRGALNTIYF